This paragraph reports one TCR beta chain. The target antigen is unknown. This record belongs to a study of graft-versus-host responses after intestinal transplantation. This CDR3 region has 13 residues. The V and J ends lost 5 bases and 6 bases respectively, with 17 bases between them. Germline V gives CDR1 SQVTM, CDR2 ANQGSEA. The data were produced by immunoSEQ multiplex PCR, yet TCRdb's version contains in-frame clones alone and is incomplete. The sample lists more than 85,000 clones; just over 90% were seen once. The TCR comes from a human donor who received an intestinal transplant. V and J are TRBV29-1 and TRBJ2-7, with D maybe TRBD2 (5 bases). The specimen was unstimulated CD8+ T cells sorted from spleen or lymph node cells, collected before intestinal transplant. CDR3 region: CSVTGKKPGEQYF. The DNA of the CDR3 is TGCAGCGTTACCGGGAAGAAACCGGGCGAGCAGTACTTC.